The 13 T cell receptor beta chains below were found in one sample sequenced in a study of T cell changes during pregnancy in multiple sclerosis (dated 2019 in TCRdb). The library came from the immunoSEQ multiplex PCR assay. TCRdb holds this immuneACCESS table with in-frame rearrangements only. Some clones are missing; in checked studies, unresolved V genes explain under half, and the rest has no known cause. In all, the sample holds around 40,000 clones, and about 88% of those were seen once. About 1.2% of the sample is held by the ten biggest clonotypes. The specimen was CD4+ T cells from peripheral blood mononuclear cells, collected in the first trimester of pregnancy. The receptors come from a female donor with multiple sclerosis, enrolled in a pregnancy study.

V is TRBV7-9 and J is TRBJ2-7; 7 bases line up with TRBD1. The CDR3 consists of 14 residues. J lost 2 bases, V lost 3 bases, and 4 bases had no gene match. From germline, CDR1 is SEHNR and CDR2 FQNEAQ (reference sequence). CDR3 nucleotides: TGTGCCAGCAGCTTGGGGACAGCGACCTACGAGCAGTACTTC. Translated, it gives CASSLGTATYEQYF.

The chain has TRBV5-1 and TRBJ2-7; 9 bases agree with TRBD1. V was clipped by 0 bases and J by 1 base; unmatched bases: 2. CDR3 size: 15 residues. Germline CDR1 reads SGHRS; CDR2 reads YFSETQ. CDR3: CASSLGGTGSYEQYF. The CDR3 DNA reads as TGCGCCAGCAGCTTGGGGGGGACAGGGTCCTACGAGCAGTACTTC.

The chain uses TRBV5-1 and TRBJ1-4; D remains unclear. CDR3 length equals 15 residues. Trimming removed 4 bases from V and 6 bases from J, with 16 bases in between. The germline CDR1 and CDR2 sequences are SGHRS and YFSETQ. DNA of the CDR3: TGCGCCAGCAGCGGTGAGGGTGGGTTGGATGAAAAACTGTTTTTT. It codes for CASSGEGGLDEKLFF.

The V and J genes are TRBV6-1 and TRBJ2-1, with D hard to call. Trimming left V 6 bases short and J 2 bases short, with 14 bases between. The CDR3 sequence is 15 residues long. Germline CDR1 and CDR2: MNHNS and SASEGT. In DNA, the CDR3 is TGTGCCAGCAGCCCCCCCTCTAGGACCTACAATGAGCAGTTCTTC. Translated: CASSPPSRTYNEQFF.

The chain carries TRBV4-1 and TRBJ2-5; 9 nucleotides line up with TRBD1. TRBJ2-7 matches the DNA end more closely, so the J call is doubtful. Germline V gene data show CDR1 as MGHRA and CDR2 as YSYEKL. CDR3 length: 15 amino acids. CDR3 protein: CASSSSGTGSYEQYF. CDR3 in DNA: TGCGCCAGCAGCTCCTCCGGGACAGGGTCCTACGAGCAGTACTTC.

The rearrangement uses TRBV19 and TRBJ2-5; 14 bases match TRBD2. There are 17 residues in the CDR3. V gave up 3 bases and J gave up 2 bases; unmatched junction bases: 5. Germline values: CDR1 LNHDA, CDR2 SQIVND (reference sequence). CDR3 sequence (DNA): TGTGCCAGTAGTATGGGGACTAGCGGGAGAGGGCAAGAGACCCAGTACTTC. As protein: CASSMGTSGRGQETQYF.

The chain recombines TRBV2 with TRBJ2-5, with 8 bases matching TRBD2. The CDR3 has 15 residues. Per the germline V gene, CDR1 is SNHLY and CDR2 is FYNNEI. J lost 7 bases, V lost 2 bases, and 9 bases had no gene match. The CDR3: CASSELGLGSSTQYF. For the CDR3, the DNA is TGTGCCAGCAGTGAATTGGGACTAGGGTCTTCGACCCAGTACTTC.

The genes are TRBV18 and TRBJ1-2; D ambiguous. Germline loops: CDR1 KGHSH, CDR2 LQKENI. The ends were cut back, 0 bases at V and 7 bases at J, with 9 bases in the middle. This CDR3 contains 13 residues. CDR3 sequence reads: CASSPPTVGGYTF. The CDR3 DNA follows: TGTGCCAGCTCACCACCAACGGTCGGTGGCTACACCTTC.

The chain recombines TRBV7-6 with TRBJ2-7; 7 nucleotides match TRBD1. This CDR3 is 15 amino acids long. The V segment lost 2 bases and the J segment 5 bases; nucleotides outside the gene matches: 9. Germline V CDR1 and CDR2: SGHVS, FNYEAQ. CDR3 sequence reads: CASSLSVDRVDEQYF. CDR3 sequence (DNA): TGTGCCAGCAGCTTATCCGTAGACAGGGTGGACGAGCAGTACTTC.

This clone was found once. The chain has TRBV6-6 and TRBJ1-1, with D possibly TRBD1 on 6 matching bases. The CDR3 spans 13 residues. Germline-derived CDR1 and CDR2 are MNHNY and SVGAGI (reference sequence). V lost 6 bases and J lost 5, with 13 bases in between. The CDR3 coding sequence is TGTGCCAGCAGCCAACAGGGCGGGACTGAAGCTTTCTTT. It yields the protein CASSQQGGTEAFF.

The chain combines TRBV6-5 with TRBJ2-7; 9 bases are a match to TRBD1. This CDR3 has 13 amino acids. Germline V CDR1 and CDR2: MNHEY, SVGAGI. Trimming took 4 bases from V and 4 from J; bases not matched to a gene: 2. The CDR3 protein is CASSSDRGYEQYF. Here the CDR3 DNA reads TGTGCCAGCAGTTCGGACAGGGGTTACGAGCAGTACTTC.

Only a few counts were recorded for this clone. This sequence joins TRBV7-8 and TRBJ2-7, with D perhaps matching TRBD1 (5 bases). Germline-derived CDR1 and CDR2 are SGHVS and FQNEAQ. The V end was cut by 3 bases, the J end by 0 bases, with 12 bases between. The CDR3 is 15 amino acids. DNA of the CDR3: TGTGCCAGCAGCTTCATAGACAGCCTCTCCTACGAGCAGTACTTC. As protein: CASSFIDSLSYEQYF.

The chain joins TRBV5-1 to TRBJ2-2; 9 bases fit TRBD2. After removal of 2 bases from V and 4 bases from J, the junction contained 9 bases not matched to a gene. This CDR3 spans 17 amino acids. In germline, CDR1 is SGHRS, CDR2 YFSETQ. For the CDR3, the DNA is TGCGCCAGCAGCTTAGACCCGGGACTAGCCGGCACCGGGGAGCTGTTTTTT. Amino acids: CASSLDPGLAGTGELFF. Full variable domain (remainder filled in from reference TRBV5-1 and TRBJ2-2): KAGVTQTPRYLIKTRGQQVTLSCSPISGHRSVSWYQQTPGQGLQFLFEYFSETQRNKGNFPGRFSGRQFSNSRSEMNVSTLELGDSALYLCASSLDPGLAGTGELFFGEGSRLTVL.